A single sample is the source of the 13 T cell receptor beta chains below, sequenced in a study of T cell responses to AZD1222 COVID-19 vaccine. Some clones are missing from TCRdb's copy, which holds only in-frame ones; the method was immunoSEQ multiplex PCR. This repertoire shows 150,000 to 160,000 clones, approximately 90% found once; its top ten account for about 1.6%. The sequences come from peripheral blood, collected 28 days after the second AZD1222 dose. Every receptor here comes from an adult who received the AZD1222 COVID-19 vaccine.

The chain recombines TRBV6-5 with TRBJ1-1, with D possibly matching TRBD1 (5 bases). From germline, CDR1 is MNHEY and CDR2 SVGAGI. Trimming removed 2 bases at V and 7 bases at J, with 14 bases between. The CDR3 is made up of 14 amino acids. This CDR3 reads CASSYGTGLVEAFF. Here the CDR3 DNA reads TGTGCCAGCAGTTACGGGACGGGGTTGGTTGAAGCTTTCTTT.

V is TRBV12-3 or TRBV12-4 and J is TRBJ1-1; possibly TRBD1 for D (6 bases). Between the trimmed V and J ends, which lost 5 bases and 10 bases, there was a span of 14 bases. The CDR3 is made up of 12 amino acids. CDR3 amino acids: CASSLIQGRAFF. In DNA form, the CDR3 reads TGTGCCAGCAGTCTGATACAGGGAAGAGCTTTCTTT.

The V call is TRBV5-6, the J call TRBJ1-4, with D hard to call. There are 15 residues in the CDR3. The germline V gene encodes CDR1 SGHDT and CDR2 YYEEEE. V shed 4 bases and J shed 2 bases, with 12 bases lying between them. The CDR3 sequence is CASSRTGSTNEKLFF. In nucleotides, the CDR3 is TGTGCCAGCAGCCGGACGGGGTCGACTAATGAAAAACTGTTTTTT.

The chain links TRBV5-4 to TRBJ2-7; D not certain. Germline CDR1 is SGHNT and CDR2 is YYREEE (reference sequence). The ends were cut back, 4 bases at V and 7 bases at J, with 24 bases in the middle. The CDR3 is 16 amino acids. The CDR3: CASSPPRGTLSREQYF. The CDR3 nucleotides are TGTGCCAGCAGCCCCCCCCGAGGAACTCTCAGCCGAGAGCAGTACTTC.

The rearrangement joins TRBV7-2 to TRBJ2-1; 7 bases map to TRBD2. The trim removed 1 base at V and 7 bases at J, leaving 4 bases unmatched. This CDR3 spans 14 amino acids. The V gene's germline CDR1 is SGHTA and CDR2 FQGNSA. CDR3 nucleotide sequence: TGTGCCAGCAGCTTAGTGAGGACTAGGAATGAGCAGTTCTTC. As protein: CASSLVRTRNEQFF.

The chain carries TRBV21-1 and TRBJ1-1. TRBV21-1 is a pseudogene segment. The length of the CDR3 is 11 residues. The CDR3 coding sequence is TGTGCCAGCAGCACGGGCAGGCAGCATTTCTTT. Protein sequence: CASSTGRQHFF.

The chain couples TRBV14 to TRBJ1-1; no firm D call. The CDR3 runs 14 residues. Trimming shortened V by 0 bases and J by 2 bases, and 7 bases separated the two germline ends. Germline CDR1 reads SGHDN; CDR2 reads FVKESK. The DNA for the CDR3 is TGTGCCAGCAGCCAAGAAACACCTAACACTGAAGCTTTCTTT. It yields the protein CASSQETPNTEAFF.

The J gene is TRBJ1-1, the V gene TRBV6-5; no clear D gene. V was shortened by 5 bases and J by 3 bases, with 16 bases between the two germline ends. The CDR3 has 15 amino acids. Germline V gene data show CDR1 as MNHEY and CDR2 as SVGAGI. The CDR3 is CASSLSVGRDTEAFF. As DNA, the CDR3 is TGTGCCAGCAGTCTCTCGGTTGGGAGGGACACTGAAGCTTTCTTT.

V is TRBV3-1 (or the pseudogene TRBV3-2) and J is TRBJ2-7; TRBD2 matches at 9 bases. Per the germline V gene, CDR1 is LGHDT and CDR2 is YNNKEL (reference sequence). The V segment lost 1 base and the J segment 7 bases; nucleotides outside the gene matches: 8. This CDR3 spans 15 amino acids. CDR3 DNA sequence: TGTGCCAGCAGCCAAGGAGCTAGCGGGGTGAGGGAGCAGTACTTC. It codes for CASSQGASGVREQYF.

This chain uses TRBV5-1 with TRBJ2-1, with TRBD2 identical over 16 bases. The CDR3 length is 17 residues. In germline, CDR1 is SGHRS, CDR2 YFSETQ. Unmatched junction bases numbered 7, after V lost 3 bases and J lost 7 bases. CDR3 protein: CASSSGTSGRAVNEQFF. The CDR3 coding sequence is TGCGCCAGCAGCTCCGGGACTAGCGGGAGGGCCGTGAATGAGCAGTTCTTC. Filled out from reference TRBV5-1 and TRBJ2-1, the complete variable domain reads KAGVTQTPRYLIKTRGQQVTLSCSPISGHRSVSWYQQTPGQGLQFLFEYFSETQRNKGNFPGRFSGRQFSNSRSEMNVSTLELGDSALYLCASSSGTSGRAVNEQFFGPGTRLTVL.

V gene TRBV4-1 combines with J gene TRBJ1-1; D gene ambiguous. From germline, CDR1 is MGHRA and CDR2 YSYEKL. Trimming removed 3 bases from V and 2 bases from J, with 10 bases in between. This CDR3 region has 14 residues. CDR3 sequence (DNA): TGCGCCAGCAGCCACCCTGTGGTTAACACTGAAGCTTTCTTT. Its translation: CASSHPVVNTEAFF.

The CDR3 DNA reads as TGTGCCAGCAGCCTACGCAATGTGCCGTCGGCAACTAATGAAAAACTGTTTTTT. Its translation: CASSLRNVPSATNEKLFF. The rearrangement uses TRBV14 and TRBJ1-4; D is unresolved. The CDR3 sequence is 18 residues long. The germline gives CDR1 SGHDN, CDR2 FVKESK. Trimming left V 4 bases short and J 0 bases short, with 18 bases between.

The V gene is TRBV6-2 or TRBV6-3, the J gene TRBJ2-7; perhaps TRBD1 as D (6 bases). Germline loops: CDR1 MNHEY, CDR2 SVGEGT. Trimming removed 2 bases from V and 3 bases from J, with 14 bases in between. There are 15 residues in the CDR3. CDR3 in amino acids: CASSYIRGTFYEQYF. The CDR3 nucleotides read TGTGCCAGCAGTTACATTAGGGGGACGTTCTACGAGCAGTACTTC.